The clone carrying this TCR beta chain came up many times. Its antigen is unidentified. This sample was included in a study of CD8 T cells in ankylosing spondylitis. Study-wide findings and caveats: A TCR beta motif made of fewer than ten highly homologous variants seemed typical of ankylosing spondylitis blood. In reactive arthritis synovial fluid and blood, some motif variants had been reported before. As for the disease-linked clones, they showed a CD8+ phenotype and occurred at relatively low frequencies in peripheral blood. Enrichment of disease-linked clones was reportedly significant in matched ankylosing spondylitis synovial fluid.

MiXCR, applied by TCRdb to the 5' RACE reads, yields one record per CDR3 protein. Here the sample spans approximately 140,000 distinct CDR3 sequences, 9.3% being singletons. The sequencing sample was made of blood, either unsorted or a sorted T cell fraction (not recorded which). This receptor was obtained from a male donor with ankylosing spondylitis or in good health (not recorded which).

In DNA form, the CDR3 reads TGCGCCAGCAGCTCGGACCGGGACGTAATAGCCAAAAACATTCAGTACTTC. It specifies CASSSDRDVIAKNIQYF. The chain recombines TRBV5-1 with TRBJ2-4; D is tentatively TRBD1 or TRBD2 (5 bases each). This CDR3 is 17 amino acids long. CDR1 is SGHRS and CDR2 is YFSETQ in the germline V gene. Trimming took off 3 bases at V and 0 bases at J, with 16 bases between the two ends.